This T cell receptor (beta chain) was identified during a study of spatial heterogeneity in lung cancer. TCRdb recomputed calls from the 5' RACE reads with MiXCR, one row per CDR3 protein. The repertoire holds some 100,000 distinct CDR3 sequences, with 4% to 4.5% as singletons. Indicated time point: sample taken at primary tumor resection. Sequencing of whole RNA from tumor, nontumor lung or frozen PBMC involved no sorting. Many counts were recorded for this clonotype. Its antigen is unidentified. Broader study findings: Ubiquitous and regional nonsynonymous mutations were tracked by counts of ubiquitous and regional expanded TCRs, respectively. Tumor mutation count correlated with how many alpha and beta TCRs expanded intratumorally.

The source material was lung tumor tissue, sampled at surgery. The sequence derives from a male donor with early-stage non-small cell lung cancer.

CDR3: CASSLGLTEYQETQYF. In DNA, the CDR3 is TGTGCCAGCAGTTTGGGCCTCACAGAGTACCAAGAGACCCAGTACTTC. V gene TRBV12-3 or TRBV12-4 combines with J gene TRBJ2-5; D unresolved. V was pared by 3 bases and J by 0 bases, with 14 bases between. The CDR3 has 16 residues.